This T cell receptor beta chain derives from a study of blood T cell repertoires in COVID-19. In the original workflow: It was from reference gene primer amplification that nucleated cell counts were estimated. Generated by immunoSEQ multiplex PCR, the TCRdb table keeps only in-frame clones and is missing some. The DNA gave D and trimming, while V, J and clone size come from that table. The table shows roughly 100,000 clones, with 75% to 90% occurring only once. Trimming stripped 3 bases from V and 7 bases from J, with 15 bases between. The CDR3 extends over 14 amino acids. Germline loops: CDR1 LNHNV, CDR2 YYDKDF (reference sequence).

This clonotype was obtained from a human donor in a cohort sampled during active COVID-19. The rearrangement joins TRBV15 to TRBJ1-2; D is unclear. The sample taken for sequencing was peripheral blood. The CDR3 loop reads CATSSTQASGGYTF. CDR3 coding DNA: TGTGCCACCAGCAGTACCCAAGCGTCCGGTGGCTACACCTTC. Drawing the rest from reference TRBV15 and TRBJ1-2, the complete variable domain is DAMVIQNPRYQVTQFGKPVTLSCSQTLNHNVMYWYQQKSSQAPKLLFHYYDKDFNNEADTPDNFQSRRPNTSFCFLDIRSPGLGDTAMYLCATSSTQASGGYTFGSGTRLTVV.